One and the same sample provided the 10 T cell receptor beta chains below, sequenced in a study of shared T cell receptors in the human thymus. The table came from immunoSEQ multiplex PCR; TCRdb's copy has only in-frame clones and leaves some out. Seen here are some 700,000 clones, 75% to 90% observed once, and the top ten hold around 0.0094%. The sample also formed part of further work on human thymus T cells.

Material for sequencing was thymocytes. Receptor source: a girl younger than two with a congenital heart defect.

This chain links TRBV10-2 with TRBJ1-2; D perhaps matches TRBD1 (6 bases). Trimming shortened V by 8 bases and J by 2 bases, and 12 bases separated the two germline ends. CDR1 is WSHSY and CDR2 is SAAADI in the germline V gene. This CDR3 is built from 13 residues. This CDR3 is CASLGHQNYGYTF. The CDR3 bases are TGCGCCAGCCTGGGACACCAAAACTATGGCTACACCTTC.

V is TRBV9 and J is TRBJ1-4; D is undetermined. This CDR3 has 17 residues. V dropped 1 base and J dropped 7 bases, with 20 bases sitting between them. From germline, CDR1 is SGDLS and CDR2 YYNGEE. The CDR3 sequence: CASSVSAGIPYSEKLFF. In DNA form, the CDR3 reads TGTGCCAGCAGCGTATCCGCAGGAATTCCATATAGTGAAAAACTGTTTTTT.

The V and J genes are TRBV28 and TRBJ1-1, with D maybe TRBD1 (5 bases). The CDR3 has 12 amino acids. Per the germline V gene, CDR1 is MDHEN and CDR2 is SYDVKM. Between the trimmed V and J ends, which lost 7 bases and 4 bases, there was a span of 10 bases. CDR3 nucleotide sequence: TGTGCCAGCAATTGGGGGGGCACTGAAGCTTTCTTT. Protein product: CASNWGGTEAFF.

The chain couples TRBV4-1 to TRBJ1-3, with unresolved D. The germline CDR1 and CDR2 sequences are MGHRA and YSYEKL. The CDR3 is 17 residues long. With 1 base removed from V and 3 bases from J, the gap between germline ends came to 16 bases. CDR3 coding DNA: TGCGCCAGCAGCCAAGCCATGGAGGCATTGGGTGGAAACACCATATATTTT. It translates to CASSQAMEALGGNTIYF.

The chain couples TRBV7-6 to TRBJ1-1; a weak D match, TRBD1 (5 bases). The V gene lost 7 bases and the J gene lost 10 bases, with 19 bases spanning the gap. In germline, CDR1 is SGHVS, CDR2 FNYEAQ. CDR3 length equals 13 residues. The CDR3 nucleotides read TGTGCCAGCACCCCGGTACAGGCCGGGGGAGCTTTCTTT. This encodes CASTPVQAGGAFF.

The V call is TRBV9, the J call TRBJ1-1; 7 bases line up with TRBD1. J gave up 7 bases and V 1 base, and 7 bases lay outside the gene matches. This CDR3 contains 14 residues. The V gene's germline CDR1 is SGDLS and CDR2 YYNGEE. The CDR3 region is CASSVSTGVLEAFF. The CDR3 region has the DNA TGTGCCAGCAGCGTATCAACAGGGGTCCTTGAAGCTTTCTTT.

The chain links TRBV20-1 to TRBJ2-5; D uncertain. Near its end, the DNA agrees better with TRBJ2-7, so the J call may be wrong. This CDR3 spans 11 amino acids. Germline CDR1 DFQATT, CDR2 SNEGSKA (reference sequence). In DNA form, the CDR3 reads TGCAGTGCTTGCAAATCCTACGAGCAGTACTTC. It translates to CSACKSYEQYF.

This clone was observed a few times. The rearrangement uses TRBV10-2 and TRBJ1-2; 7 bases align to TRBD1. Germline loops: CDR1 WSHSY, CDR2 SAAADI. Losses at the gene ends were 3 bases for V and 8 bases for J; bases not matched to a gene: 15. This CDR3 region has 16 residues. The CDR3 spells CASSDGDALEGAGYTF. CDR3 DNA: TGCGCCAGCAGTGATGGTGACGCCTTAGAGGGGGCGGGCTACACCTTC.

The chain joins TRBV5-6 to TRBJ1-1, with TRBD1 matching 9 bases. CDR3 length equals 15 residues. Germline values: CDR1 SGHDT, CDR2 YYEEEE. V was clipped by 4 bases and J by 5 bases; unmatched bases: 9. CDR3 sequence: CASSGTGWGGTEAFF. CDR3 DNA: TGTGCCAGCAGCGGGACAGGGTGGGGAGGGACTGAAGCTTTCTTT.

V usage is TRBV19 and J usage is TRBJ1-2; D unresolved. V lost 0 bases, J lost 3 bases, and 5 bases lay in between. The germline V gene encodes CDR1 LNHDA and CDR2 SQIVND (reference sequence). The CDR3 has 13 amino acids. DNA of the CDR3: TGTGCCAGTAGTATAGACACAGACTATGGCTACACCTTC. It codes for CASSIDTDYGYTF. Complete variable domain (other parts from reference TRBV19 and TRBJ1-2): DGGITQSPKYLFRKEGQNVTLSCEQNLNHDAMYWYRQDPGQGLRLIYYSQIVNDFQKGDIAEGYSVSREKKESFPLTVTSAQKNPTAFYLCASSIDTDYGYTFGSGTRLTVV.